One and the same sample provided the 19 T cell receptor beta chains below, sequenced in a study of control samples from healthy donors and cancer patients. TCRdb's copy holds only in-frame clones and misses some; the assay was immunoSEQ multiplex PCR. The table has 40,000 to 65,000 clones, around 87% seen once. Sequenced material: PBMCs. The receptors shown here come from a man aged 60 to 75 with head and neck cancer.

CDR3 sequence (DNA): TGCGCCAGCACCCTCCTTTTTGGGTCCTCCTACGAGCAGTACTTC. Translation: CASTLLFGSSYEQYF. The chain is built from TRBV4-1 and TRBJ2-7; unclear D gene. Trimming removed 7 bases at V and 0 bases at J, with 16 bases between. The CDR3 length is 15 residues. Germline V gene lookup returns CDR1 MGHRA and CDR2 YSYEKL.

The gene calls are TRBV19 and TRBJ2-7, with 7 positions matching TRBD1. CDR1 and CDR2 (germline): LNHDA, SQIVND (reference sequence). This CDR3 comprises 14 residues. J was trimmed by 5 bases and V by 1 base; bases with no gene match: 5. The CDR3 nucleotides are TGTGCCAGTAGTATAGTGGGACAGTCCCACGAGCAGTACTTC. Protein sequence: CASSIVGQSHEQYF.

The genes are TRBV5-1 and TRBJ1-6; perhaps TRBD1 as D (5 bases). V was trimmed by 3 bases and J by 7 bases, leaving 20 bases between them. The CDR3 runs to 17 residues. Per germline, CDR1 SGHRS and CDR2 YFSETQ. CDR3 sequence reads: CASSSTLSTDTNSPLHF. DNA for the CDR3: TGCGCCAGCAGCTCGACCCTTTCGACAGATACCAATTCACCCCTCCACTTT.

The chain is built from TRBV20-1 and TRBJ2-7; no clear D gene. The CDR3 has 11 residues. In germline, CDR1 is DFQATT, CDR2 SNEGSKA (reference sequence). V lost 1 base and J lost 1, with 2 bases in between. The CDR3 loop is CSARGSYEQYF. The CDR3 nucleotides read TGCAGTGCTAGAGGATCCTACGAGCAGTACTTC.

The V call is TRBV19, the J call TRBJ2-7; D is unresolved. From germline, CDR1 is LNHDA and CDR2 SQIVND (reference sequence). The germline V and J ends were trimmed by 5 bases and 3 bases, with 11 bases remaining between them. The CDR3 has 13 amino acids. The CDR3 here is CASSPPEIYEQYF. The CDR3 DNA follows: TGTGCCAGTAGTCCCCCGGAGATCTACGAGCAGTACTTC. Variable domain in full (rest from reference TRBV19 and TRBJ2-7): DGGITQSPKYLFRKEGQNVTLSCEQNLNHDAMYWYRQDPGQGLRLIYYSQIVNDFQKGDIAEGYSVSREKKESFPLTVTSAQKNPTAFYLCASSPPEIYEQYFGPGTRLTVT.

The V gene is TRBV7-9, the J gene TRBJ2-7; TRBD1 agrees at 10 bases. Germline V CDR1 and CDR2: SEHNR, FQNEAQ (reference sequence). Germline trimming cut 5 bases from V and 5 bases from J; bases unmatched to any gene: 6. The length of the CDR3 is 14 residues. The CDR3 protein is CASSPGTGANEQYF. The CDR3 bases are TGTGCCAGCAGCCCCGGGACAGGGGCTAACGAGCAGTACTTC.

The chain carries TRBV19 and TRBJ1-2; 7 nucleotides align to TRBD1. J gave up 4 bases and V 7 bases, and 6 bases lay outside the gene matches. Germline CDR1 reads LNHDA; CDR2 reads SQIVND (reference sequence). The CDR3 is made up of 13 amino acids. CDR3 nucleotides: TGTGCCAGTACGGGACAGAGGGTCTATGGCTACACCTTC. Translation gives CASTGQRVYGYTF.

This chain connects TRBV7-9 to TRBJ2-6, with D possibly TRBD1 on 5 matching bases. V lost 5 bases and J lost 0, with 8 bases in between. The CDR3 loop spans 15 amino acids. The V gene's germline CDR1 is SEHNR and CDR2 FQNEAQ (reference sequence). The CDR3 sequence: CASSGDSSGANVLTF. The CDR3 region has the DNA TGTGCCAGCAGCGGAGACAGCTCTGGGGCCAACGTCCTGACTTTC.

The V gene is TRBV7-9, the J gene TRBJ2-5, with 11 bases lining up with TRBD2. Germline lookup yields CDR1 SEHNR and CDR2 FQNEAQ (reference sequence). The CDR3 spans 17 residues. Trimming took 4 bases from V and 3 from J; bases not matched to a gene: 10. CDR3 region: CASSSFTSGRGEETQYF. The CDR3 DNA is TGTGCCAGCAGCTCCTTTACTAGCGGGAGAGGCGAAGAGACCCAGTACTTC.

The rearrangement links TRBV7-2 to TRBJ1-3, with TRBD1 as a possible D gene (6 bases). CDR1 is SGHTA and CDR2 is FQGNSA in the germline V gene. V lost 1 base and J lost 6, with 16 bases in between. The CDR3 runs 16 residues. The CDR3 spells CASSLVPDSGLNTIYF. The CDR3 nucleotides are TGTGCCAGCAGCTTAGTTCCGGACAGTGGTTTAAACACCATATATTTT.

The CDR3 region is CASSVQGQINQPQHF. In DNA, the CDR3 is TGTGCCAGCAGCGTACAGGGACAAATCAATCAGCCCCAGCATTTT. The chain has TRBV9 and TRBJ1-5, with D possibly being TRBD1 (6 bases). Trimming removed 1 base from V and 3 bases from J, with 11 bases in between. The length of the CDR3 is 15 residues. Germline values: CDR1 SGDLS, CDR2 YYNGEE. Supplemented by reference TRBV9 and TRBJ1-5, the full variable domain reads DSGVTQTPKHLITATGQRVTLRCSPRSGDLSVYWYQQSLDQGLQFLIQYYNGEERAKGNILERFSAQQFPDLHSELNLSSLELGDSALYFCASSVQGQINQPQHFGDGTRLSIL.

The V gene is TRBV18, the J gene TRBJ1-5, with D possibly being TRBD1 (6 bases). The V end was cut by 3 bases, the J end by 6 bases, with 15 bases between. Germline assignment: CDR1 KGHSH and CDR2 LQKENI. This CDR3 spans 15 amino acids. This chain's CDR3 is CASSPRQVWSQPQHF. CDR3 nucleotides: TGTGCCAGCTCACCTCGACAGGTTTGGAGTCAGCCCCAGCATTTT.

The CDR3 sequence is CASSQARYNEQFF. In DNA form, the CDR3 reads TGTGCCAGCAGCCAAGCCCGCTACAATGAGCAGTTCTTC. The chain joins TRBV3-1 (or the pseudogene TRBV3-2) to TRBJ2-1; D is unclear. Trimming cost V 1 base and J 3 bases, with 4 bases left between them. Germline V gene lookup returns CDR1 LGHDT and CDR2 YNNKEL (reference sequence). The CDR3 covers 13 residues.

This clone was seen a handful of times. The chain carries TRBV6-5 and TRBJ1-6; TRBD1 might be the D (6 bases). The CDR3 covers 15 residues. Trimming cost V 6 bases and J 0 bases, with 9 bases left between them. Germline values: CDR1 MNHEY, CDR2 SVGAGI. CDR3 amino acids: CASRPQGSYNSPLHF. The CDR3 nucleotides are TGTGCCAGCAGACCACAGGGCTCCTATAATTCACCCCTCCACTTT.

CDR3 residues: CSASGGTGNQETQYF. The CDR3, as DNA: TGCAGTGCTAGTGGTGGGACAGGTAACCAAGAGACCCAGTACTTC. The rearrangement joins TRBV20-1 to TRBJ2-5; 8 bases line up with TRBD1. V lost 3 bases and J lost 0; bases outside the gene matches: 6. The CDR3 contains 15 residues. Per the germline V gene, CDR1 is DFQATT and CDR2 is SNEGSKA (reference sequence).

The rearrangement joins TRBV7-9 to TRBJ2-1; TRBD2 aligns across 10 bases. The CDR3 is 14 amino acids. Per germline, CDR1 SEHNR and CDR2 FQNEAQ (reference sequence). V lost 5 bases and J lost 5; bases outside the gene matches: 3. For the CDR3, the DNA is TGTGCCAGCAGCCTTAGCGGGAGGAACAATGAGCAGTTCTTC. Amino acid sequence: CASSLSGRNNEQFF.

Only one count was recorded for this clone. The chain uses TRBV3-1 (or the pseudogene TRBV3-2) and TRBJ2-1; 12 nucleotides match TRBD2. Germline CDR1 reads LGHDT; CDR2 reads YNNKEL (reference sequence). V dropped 0 bases and J dropped 0; count of bases not matched to a gene: 3. This CDR3 contains 18 residues. CDR3 sequence: CASSQDTSGGTSYNEQFF. The CDR3 DNA reads as TGTGCCAGCAGCCAAGATACTAGCGGGGGGACCTCCTACAATGAGCAGTTCTTC.

CDR3 nucleotides: TGCGCCAGCAGCTACGTTCCGGGACTAGCGGGACCCCAAGAGACCCAGTACTTC. This codes for CASSYVPGLAGPQETQYF. The chain combines TRBV5-1 with TRBJ2-5, with 13 positions matching TRBD2. The CDR3 loop spans 18 amino acids. V was clipped by 3 bases and J by 1 base; unmatched bases: 9. Germline CDR1 reads SGHRS; CDR2 reads YFSETQ.

V usage is TRBV9 and J usage is TRBJ1-2, with D hard to call. The CDR3 runs to 14 residues. The V gene's germline CDR1 is SGDLS and CDR2 YYNGEE. V gave up 0 bases and J gave up 2 bases, with 8 bases separating them. CDR3 residues: CASSVGLGNYGYTF. In DNA form, the CDR3 reads TGTGCCAGCAGCGTAGGGCTAGGGAACTATGGCTACACCTTC.